This TCR beta chain originates from a study of cytomegalovirus exposure and HLA in healthy donors. Each donor's status was that of a healthy bone marrow donor. 60 Vbeta and 13 Jbeta primers were used in PCR. Authors' methods: Later reanalysis found roughly 80 million unique TCR beta chains, some 10 million of them shared. Sequencing used immunoSEQ multiplex PCR; TCRdb keeps in-frame clones, though not all of them. That table gives V, J and clone size, and the DNA gave D and trimming. The sample has some 130,000 clones; 75% to 85% are singletons. CDR3 size: 13 residues. CDR1 is SQVTM and CDR2 is ANQGSEA in the germline V gene. Trimming removed 1 base from V and 3 bases from J, with 10 bases in between.

The sequence was obtained from a male donor in good health and CMV-seronegative. The sample consisted of PBMCs. This rearrangement joins TRBV29-1 to TRBJ2-7; TRBD2 might be the D (6 bases). CDR3 nucleotides: TGCAGCGTTGAAGCCTCCGGGGGCTACGAGCAGTACTTC. The encoded protein is CSVEASGGYEQYF.